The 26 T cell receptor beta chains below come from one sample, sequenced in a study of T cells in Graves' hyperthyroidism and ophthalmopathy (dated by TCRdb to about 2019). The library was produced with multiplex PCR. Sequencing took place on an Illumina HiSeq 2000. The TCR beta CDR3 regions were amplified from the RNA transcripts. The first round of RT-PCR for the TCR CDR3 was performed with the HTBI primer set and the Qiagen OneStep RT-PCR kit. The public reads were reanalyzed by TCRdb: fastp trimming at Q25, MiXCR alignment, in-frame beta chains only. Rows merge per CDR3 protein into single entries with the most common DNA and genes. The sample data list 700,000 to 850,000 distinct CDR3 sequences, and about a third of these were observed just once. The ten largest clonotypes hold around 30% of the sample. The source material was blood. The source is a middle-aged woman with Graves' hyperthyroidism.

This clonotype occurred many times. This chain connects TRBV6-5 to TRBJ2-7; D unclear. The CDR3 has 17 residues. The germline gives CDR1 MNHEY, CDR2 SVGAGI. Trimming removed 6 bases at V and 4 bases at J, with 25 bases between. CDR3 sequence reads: CASSPPAWTGSPYEQYF. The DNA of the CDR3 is TGTGCCAGCAGCCCGCCCGCCTGGACCGGTAGCCCATACGAGCAGTACTTC.

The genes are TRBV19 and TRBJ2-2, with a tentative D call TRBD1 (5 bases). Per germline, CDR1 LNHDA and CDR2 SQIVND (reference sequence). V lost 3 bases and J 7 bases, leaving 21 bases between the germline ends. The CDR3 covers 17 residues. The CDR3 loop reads CASSMNVRWQGHGELFF. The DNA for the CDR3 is TGTGCCAGTAGTATGAATGTTCGTTGGCAGGGCCACGGGGAGCTGTTTTTT.

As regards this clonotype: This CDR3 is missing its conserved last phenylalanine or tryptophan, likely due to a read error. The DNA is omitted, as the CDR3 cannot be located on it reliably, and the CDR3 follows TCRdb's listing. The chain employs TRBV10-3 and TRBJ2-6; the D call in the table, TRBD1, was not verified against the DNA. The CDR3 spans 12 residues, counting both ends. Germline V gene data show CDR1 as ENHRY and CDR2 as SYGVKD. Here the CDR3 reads CAISARGQGYVD.

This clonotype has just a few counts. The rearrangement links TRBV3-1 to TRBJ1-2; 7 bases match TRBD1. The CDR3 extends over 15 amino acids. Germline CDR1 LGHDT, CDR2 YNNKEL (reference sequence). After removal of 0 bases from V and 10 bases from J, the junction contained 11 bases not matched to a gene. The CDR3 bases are TGTGCCAGCAGCCAAGATACGGCACAGGGGTTATTCTACACCTTC. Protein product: CASSQDTAQGLFYTF.

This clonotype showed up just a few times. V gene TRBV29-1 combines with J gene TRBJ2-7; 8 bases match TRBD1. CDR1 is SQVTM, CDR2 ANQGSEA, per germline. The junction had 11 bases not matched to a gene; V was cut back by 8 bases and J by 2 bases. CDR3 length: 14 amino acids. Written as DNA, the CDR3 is TGCAGCTTGGATAGAGGACAGGGTACCTACGAGCAGTACTTC. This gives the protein CSLDRGQGTYEQYF.

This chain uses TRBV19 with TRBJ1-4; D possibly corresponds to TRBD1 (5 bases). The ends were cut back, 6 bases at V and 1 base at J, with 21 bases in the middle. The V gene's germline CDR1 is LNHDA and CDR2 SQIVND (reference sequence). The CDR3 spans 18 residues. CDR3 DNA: TGTGCCAGTAGCGTCCGAACAGGAGGACTTGTAACTAATGAAAAACTGTTTTTT. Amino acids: CASSVRTGGLVTNEKLFF. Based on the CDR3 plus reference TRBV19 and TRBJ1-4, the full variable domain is DGGITQSPKYLFRKEGQNVTLSCEQNLNHDAMYWYRQDPGQGLRLIYYSQIVNDFQKGDIAEGYSVSREKKESFPLTVTSAQKNPTAFYLCASSVRTGGLVTNEKLFFGSGTQLSVL.

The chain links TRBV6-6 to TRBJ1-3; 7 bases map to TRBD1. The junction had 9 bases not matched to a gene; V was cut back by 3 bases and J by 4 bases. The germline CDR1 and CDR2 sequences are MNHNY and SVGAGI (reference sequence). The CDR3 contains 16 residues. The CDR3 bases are TGTGCCAGCAGTTATCCGGGACAGAGATTCGGAAACACCATATATTTT. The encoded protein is CASSYPGQRFGNTIYF.

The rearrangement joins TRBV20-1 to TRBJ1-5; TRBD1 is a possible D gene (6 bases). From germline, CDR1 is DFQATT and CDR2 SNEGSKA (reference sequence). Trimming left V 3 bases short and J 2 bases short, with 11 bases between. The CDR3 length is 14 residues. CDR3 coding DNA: TGCAGTGCTAGGTGGGCAGGGGGCAATCAGCCCCAGCATTTT. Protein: CSARWAGGNQPQHF.

This CDR3 reads CASSLRPEETQYF. CDR3 nucleotides: TGTGCCAGCAGCTTAAGACCAGAAGAGACCCAGTACTTC. This chain links TRBV7-6 with TRBJ2-5; D not certain. Trimming removed 2 bases from V and 3 bases from J, with 7 bases in between. Germline lookup yields CDR1 SGHVS and CDR2 FNYEAQ. The CDR3 has 13 residues.

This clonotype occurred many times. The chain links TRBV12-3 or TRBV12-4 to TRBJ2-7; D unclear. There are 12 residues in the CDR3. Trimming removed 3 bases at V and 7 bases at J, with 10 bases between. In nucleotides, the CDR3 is TGTGCCAGCAGTTTTTTCACGACGGAGCAGTACTTC. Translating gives CASSFFTTEQYF.

In DNA, the CDR3 is TGTGCCAGCAGCTTAGCCGGGACAGGGTCGTGGGGGAATTCACCCCTCCACTTT. As protein: CASSLAGTGSWGNSPLHF. The V and J genes are TRBV7-2 and TRBJ1-6; TRBD1 matches at 9 bases. The ends lost 0 bases at V and 7 bases at J; junction bases unmatched: 10. Germline CDR1 is SGHTA and CDR2 is FQGNSA. This CDR3 comprises 18 residues.

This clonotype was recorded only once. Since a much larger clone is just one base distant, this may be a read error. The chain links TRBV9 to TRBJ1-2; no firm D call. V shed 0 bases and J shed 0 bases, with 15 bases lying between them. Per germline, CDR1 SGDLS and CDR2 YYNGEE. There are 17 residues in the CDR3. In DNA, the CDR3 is TGTGCCAGCAGCGTAGCGGGAGCCCCCATCTCTAACTATGGCTACACCTTC. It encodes CASSVAGAPISNYGYTF.

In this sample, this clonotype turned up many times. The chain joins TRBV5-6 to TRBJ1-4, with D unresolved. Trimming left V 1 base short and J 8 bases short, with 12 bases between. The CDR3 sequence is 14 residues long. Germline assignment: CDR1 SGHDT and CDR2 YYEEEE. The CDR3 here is CASSLIGMSEKLFF. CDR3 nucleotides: TGTGCCAGCAGCTTGATCGGGATGTCCGAAAAACTGTTTTTT.

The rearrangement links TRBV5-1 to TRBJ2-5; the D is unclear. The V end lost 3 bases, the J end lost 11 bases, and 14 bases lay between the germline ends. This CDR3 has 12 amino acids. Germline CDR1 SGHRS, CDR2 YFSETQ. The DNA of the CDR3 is TGCGCCAGCAGCTCCTCAGGCGAGATTCAGTACTTC. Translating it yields CASSSSGEIQYF. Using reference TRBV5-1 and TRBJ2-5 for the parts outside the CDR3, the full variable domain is KAGVTQTPRYLIKTRGQQVTLSCSPISGHRSVSWYQQTPGQGLQFLFEYFSETQRNKGNFPGRFSGRQFSNSRSEMNVSTLELGDSALYLCASSSSGEIQYFGPGTRLLVL.

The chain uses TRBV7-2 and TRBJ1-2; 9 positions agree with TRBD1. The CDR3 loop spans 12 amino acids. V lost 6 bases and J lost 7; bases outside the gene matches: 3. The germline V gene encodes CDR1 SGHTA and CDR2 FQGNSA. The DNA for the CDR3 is TGTGCCAGCAGTCCACAGGGGGCTGGCTACACCTTC. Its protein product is CASSPQGAGYTF.

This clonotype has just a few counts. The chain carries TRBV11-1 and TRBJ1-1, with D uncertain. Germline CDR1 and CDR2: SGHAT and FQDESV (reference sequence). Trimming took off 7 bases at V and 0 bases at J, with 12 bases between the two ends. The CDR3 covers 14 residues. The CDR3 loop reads CASTPLAMNTEAFF. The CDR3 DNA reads TGTGCCAGCACCCCCTTGGCCATGAACACTGAAGCTTTCTTT.

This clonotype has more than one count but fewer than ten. The CDR3 reads CASSSGTGLYRTGELFF. The CDR3 DNA is TGTGCCAGTTCCTCCGGGACAGGACTCTATCGGACCGGGGAGCTGTTTTTT. The rearrangement links TRBV19 to TRBJ2-2; 8 nucleotides align to TRBD1. Germline-derived CDR1 and CDR2 are LNHDA and SQIVND (reference sequence). CDR3 length: 17 residues. J was trimmed by 5 bases and V by 8 bases; bases with no gene match: 16. The complete variable domain, with remaining parts taken from reference TRBV19 and TRBJ2-2, reads DGGITQSPKYLFRKEGQNVTLSCEQNLNHDAMYWYRQDPGQGLRLIYYSQIVNDFQKGDIAEGYSVSREKKESFPLTVTSAQKNPTAFYLCASSSGTGLYRTGELFFGEGSRLTVL.

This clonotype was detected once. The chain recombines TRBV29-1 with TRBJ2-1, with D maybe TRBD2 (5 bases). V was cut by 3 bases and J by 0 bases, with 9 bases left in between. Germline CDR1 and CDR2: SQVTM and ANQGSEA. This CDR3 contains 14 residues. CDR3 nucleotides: TGCAGCGTTGAGCAGCGGAGCTCCTACAATGAGCAGTTCTTC. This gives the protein CSVEQRSSYNEQFF.

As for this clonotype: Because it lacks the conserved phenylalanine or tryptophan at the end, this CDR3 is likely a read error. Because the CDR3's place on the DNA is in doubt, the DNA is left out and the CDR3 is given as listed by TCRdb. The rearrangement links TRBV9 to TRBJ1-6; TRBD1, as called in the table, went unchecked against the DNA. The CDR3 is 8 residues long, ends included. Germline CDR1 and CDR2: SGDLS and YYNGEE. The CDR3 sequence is CASSVGPP.

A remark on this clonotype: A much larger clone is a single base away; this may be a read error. The CDR3 here is CASSSGISTDAQYF. In DNA form, the CDR3 reads TGTGCCAGCAGTAGCGGGATTAGCACAGATGCGCAGTATTTT. This chain connects TRBV2 to TRBJ2-3, with TRBD2 matching 7 bases. The germline gives CDR1 SNHLY, CDR2 FYNNEI. This CDR3 region has 14 residues. Supplemented by reference TRBV2 and TRBJ2-3, the full variable domain reads EPEVTQTPSHQVTQMGQEVILRCVPISNHLYFYWYRQILGQKVEFLVSFYNNEISEKSEIFDDQFSVERPDGSNFTLKIRSTKLEDSAMYFCASSSGISTDAQYFGPGTRLTVL.

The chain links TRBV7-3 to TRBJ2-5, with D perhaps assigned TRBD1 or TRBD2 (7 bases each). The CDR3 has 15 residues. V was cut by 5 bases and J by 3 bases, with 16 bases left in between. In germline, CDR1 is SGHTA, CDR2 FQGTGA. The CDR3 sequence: CASSRDSGTEETQYF. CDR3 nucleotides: TGTGCCAGCAGCAGAGACAGCGGGACAGAAGAGACCCAGTACTTC.

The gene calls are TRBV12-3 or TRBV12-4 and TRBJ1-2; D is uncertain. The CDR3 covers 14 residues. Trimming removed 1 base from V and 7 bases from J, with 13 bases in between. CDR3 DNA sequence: TGTGCCAGCAGTTTAGGGGCAGGTCTTGGTGGCTACACCTTC. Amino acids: CASSLGAGLGGYTF.

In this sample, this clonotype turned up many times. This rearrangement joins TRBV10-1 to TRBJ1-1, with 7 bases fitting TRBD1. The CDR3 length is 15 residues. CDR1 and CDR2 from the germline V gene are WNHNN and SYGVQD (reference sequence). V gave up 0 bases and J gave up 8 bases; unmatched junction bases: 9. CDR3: CASSESLIPTGEAFF. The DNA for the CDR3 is TGCGCCAGCAGTGAGTCCCTAATACCGACAGGGGAAGCTTTCTTT.

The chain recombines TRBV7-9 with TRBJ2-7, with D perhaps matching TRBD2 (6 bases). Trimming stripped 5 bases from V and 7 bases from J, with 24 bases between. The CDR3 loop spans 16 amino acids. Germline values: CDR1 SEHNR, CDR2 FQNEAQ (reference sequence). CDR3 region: CASSHVTGAGRSEQYF. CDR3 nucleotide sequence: TGTGCCAGCAGCCACGTCACCGGGGCGGGGCGGTCAGAGCAGTACTTC.

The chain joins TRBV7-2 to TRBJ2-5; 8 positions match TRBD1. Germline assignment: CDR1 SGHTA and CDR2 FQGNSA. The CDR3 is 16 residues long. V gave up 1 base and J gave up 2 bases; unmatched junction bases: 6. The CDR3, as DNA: TGTGCCAGCAGCTTAGGAGGGACAGGCGTTCAAGAGACCCAGTACTTC. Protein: CASSLGGTGVQETQYF.

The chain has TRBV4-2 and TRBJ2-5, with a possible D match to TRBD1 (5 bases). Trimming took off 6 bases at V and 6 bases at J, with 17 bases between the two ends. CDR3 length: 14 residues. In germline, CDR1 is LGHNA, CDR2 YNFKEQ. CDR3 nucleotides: TGTGCCAGCAGTGACGCAAACAGGTTTAAGACCCAGTACTTC. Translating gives CASSDANRFKTQYF.